This TCR beta chain was profiled in a study of radiotherapy plus CTLA-4 blockade in lung cancer. On the study more broadly: Among enrolled patients, under 20% responded and about 34% achieved disease control.

Worth noting for this clone: Its target is not known.

The method was immunoSEQ multiplex PCR; TCRdb's version includes in-frame clones alone and lacks a portion of them. The profile shows roughly 120,000 clones, over 65% of them singletons. General observations from the study: Strongest reported response predictors: early blood clone changes and post-radiation interferon-beta.

The CDR3 is made up of 16 amino acids. Per germline, CDR1 SGHDT and CDR2 YYEEEE. The V segment lost 4 bases and the J segment 5 bases; nucleotides outside the gene matches: 13. This receptor was taken from a human donor with non-small cell lung cancer that progressed on radiotherapy plus ipilimumab. Some clones in this sample may be carry-over from other donors' samples. This specimen consisted of peripheral blood, obtained from a patient treated with radiotherapy plus ipilimumab. The chain employs TRBV5-6 and TRBJ2-5; 8 bases fit TRBD2. The CDR3: CASSPPPAGAGETQYF. The CDR3 DNA is TGTGCCAGCAGCCCCCCACCAGCGGGGGCCGGGGAGACCCAGTACTTC.